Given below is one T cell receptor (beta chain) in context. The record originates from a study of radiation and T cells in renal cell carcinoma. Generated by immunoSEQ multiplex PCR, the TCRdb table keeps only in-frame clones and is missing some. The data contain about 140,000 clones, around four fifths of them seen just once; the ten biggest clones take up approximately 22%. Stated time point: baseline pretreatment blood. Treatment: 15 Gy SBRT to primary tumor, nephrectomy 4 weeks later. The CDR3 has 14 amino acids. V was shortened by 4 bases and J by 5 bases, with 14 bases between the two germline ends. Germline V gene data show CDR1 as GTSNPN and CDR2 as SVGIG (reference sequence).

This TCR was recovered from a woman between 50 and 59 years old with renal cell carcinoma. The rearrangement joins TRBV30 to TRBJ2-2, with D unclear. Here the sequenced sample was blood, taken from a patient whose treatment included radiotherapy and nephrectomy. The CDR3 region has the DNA TGTGCCTGGAAGCCATGGGGTGAAACCGGGGAGCTGTTTTTT. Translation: CAWKPWGETGELFF.